Here is one TCR beta chain with its context. It was CD45RO-negative cells, positively selected for CCR7, that made up naive CD8 cells, with terminally differentiated effector memory CD45RA+ cells excluded. Those who donated were healthy HIV-negative adults, with no recent acute infections or vaccinations reported. The record originates from a study of shared clonotypes between healthy human individuals. Unmatched junction bases numbered 12, after V lost 4 bases and J lost 3 bases. The CDR3 totals 16 residues. Germline CDR1 is SQVTM and CDR2 is ANQGSEA. Each subset's genomic DNA was shared equally among a number of immunoSEQ plates. How the authors handled the data: There were no quality scores in the junction-only immunoSEQ sequences, so filtering differed. The repertoire was sequenced with immunoSEQ multiplex PCR; TCRdb's copy has only in-frame clones and lacks some. Clonal size and the V and J genes are those of that table, whereas D and trimming came from the DNA. The table shows about 2.2 million clones, with just over 90% occurring only once.

The origin of this receptor is a man aged 18 to 29 in good health. Some clones in this sample may be carry-over from other donors' samples. The chain couples TRBV29-1 to TRBJ2-1, with 7 bases lining up with TRBD2. Input material: naive CD8+ T cells from PBMCs. Written as DNA, the CDR3 is TGCAGCGTTGTCCCTCTAGCGGTAATATACTACAATGAGCAGTTCTTC. Amino acids: CSVVPLAVIYYNEQFF.